Following are 6 T cell receptor beta chains from one sample sequenced in a study of beta chain features in type 1 diabetes. What was sequenced were expressed TCRB transcripts, since all of the isolated RNA had been reverse transcribed. Libraries were prepared by immunoSEQ multiplex PCR; TCRdb keeps only in-frame clonotypes and omits some of them. This sample yields about 290,000 clones, of which under 8.5% are seen a single time; 0.9% to 1.2% belongs to the top ten. The sequenced material came from central memory CD4+ T cells from blood. The receptors stem from a young woman in good health.

This clone appeared a few times. The chain employs TRBV20-1 and TRBJ1-1, with 8 bases identical to TRBD1. The CDR3 is made up of 11 amino acids. Germline trimming cut 5 bases from V and 8 bases from J; bases unmatched to any gene: 4. Germline assignment: CDR1 DFQATT and CDR2 SNEGSKA (reference sequence). The CDR3 sequence: CSAGRQGEAFF. CDR3 DNA: TGCAGTGCTGGACGACAGGGGGAAGCTTTCTTT.

V usage is TRBV30 and J usage is TRBJ2-5, with 11 bases matching TRBD2. Germline CDR1 is GTSNPN and CDR2 is SVGIG (reference sequence). CDR3 length equals 13 residues. For the CDR3, the DNA is TGTGTCTCCGAGGTAGCGGGAGGGGAGACCCAGTACTTC. It encodes CVSEVAGGETQYF.

The V gene is TRBV7-2, the J gene TRBJ2-4; D gene unclear. This CDR3 region has 16 residues. The V end was cut by 0 bases, the J end by 3 bases, with 12 bases between. CDR1 and CDR2 from the germline V gene are SGHTA and FQGNSA. Here the CDR3 DNA reads TGTGCCAGCAGCTTAGCGAGCCCGGGCCTCAAAAACATTCAGTACTTC. Amino acids: CASSLASPGLKNIQYF.

CDR3 coding DNA: TGTGCCAGCAGCCCCAACCCAGGGACTCATGGCTACACCTTC. This sequence encodes CASSPNPGTHGYTF. The gene calls are TRBV7-3 and TRBJ1-2; a possible D gene is TRBD1 (5 bases). This CDR3 spans 14 amino acids. V lost 5 bases to trimming and J lost 6 bases, with 16 bases between them. Germline CDR1 and CDR2: SGHTA and FQGTGA.

This clone was seen more than once but under ten times. The chain links TRBV6-5 to TRBJ1-2; D unclear. From germline, CDR1 is MNHEY and CDR2 SVGAGI. CDR3 length: 15 residues. Trimming took 0 bases from V and 8 from J, leaving 16 bases between them. CDR3: CASSYSKGGHGGYTF. In nucleotides, the CDR3 is TGTGCCAGCAGTTACTCGAAAGGCGGCCATGGAGGCTACACCTTC.

V gene TRBV28 combines with J gene TRBJ1-3, with 7 bases aligning to TRBD1. J gave up 0 bases and V 6 bases, and 8 bases lay outside the gene matches. The germline V gene has CDR1 MDHEN and CDR2 SYDVKM. This CDR3 has 16 residues. CDR3 DNA sequence: TGTGCCAGCAGGACTATGGGACAGAGCTCTGGAAACACCATATATTTT. Protein: CASRTMGQSSGNTIYF.